This TCR beta chain was captured in a study of T cell responses to AZD1222 COVID-19 vaccine. The method was immunoSEQ multiplex PCR; TCRdb's version includes in-frame clones alone and lacks a portion of them. The repertoire includes around 120,000 clones, just over 85% of them detected once, and about 17% sits in the top ten. The CDR3 extends over 14 amino acids. The V end lost 0 bases, the J end lost 0 bases, and 5 bases lay between the germline ends. The germline V gene has CDR1 MNHEY and CDR2 SVGAGI. This clonotype was sampled from an adult in good health. This chain connects TRBV6-5 to TRBJ1-2; D call uncertain. The sequencing here drew on peripheral blood, taken on day 0 of MenACWY control vaccination. CDR3 amino acids: CASSYSGSNYGYTF. The CDR3 DNA reads as TGTGCCAGCAGTTACTCCGGATCTAACTATGGCTACACCTTC.